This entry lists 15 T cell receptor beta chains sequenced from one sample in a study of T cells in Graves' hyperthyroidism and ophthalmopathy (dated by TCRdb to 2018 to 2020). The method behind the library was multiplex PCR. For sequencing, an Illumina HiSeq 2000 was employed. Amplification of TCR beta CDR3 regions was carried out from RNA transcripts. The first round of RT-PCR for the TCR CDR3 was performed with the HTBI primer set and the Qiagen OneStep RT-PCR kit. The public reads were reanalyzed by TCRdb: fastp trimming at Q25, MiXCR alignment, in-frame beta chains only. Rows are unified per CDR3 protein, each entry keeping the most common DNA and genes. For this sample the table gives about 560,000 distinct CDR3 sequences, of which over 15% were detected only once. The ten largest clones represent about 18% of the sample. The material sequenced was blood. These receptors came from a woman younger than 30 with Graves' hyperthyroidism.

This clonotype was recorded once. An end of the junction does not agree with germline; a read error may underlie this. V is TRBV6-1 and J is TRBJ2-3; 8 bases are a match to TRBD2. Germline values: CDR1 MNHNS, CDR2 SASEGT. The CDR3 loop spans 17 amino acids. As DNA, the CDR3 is TGCGCCAGCAGCCAAGATGGAACGGGAGGGCCTGCAGATACGCAGTATTTT. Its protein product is CASSQDGTGGPADTQYF.

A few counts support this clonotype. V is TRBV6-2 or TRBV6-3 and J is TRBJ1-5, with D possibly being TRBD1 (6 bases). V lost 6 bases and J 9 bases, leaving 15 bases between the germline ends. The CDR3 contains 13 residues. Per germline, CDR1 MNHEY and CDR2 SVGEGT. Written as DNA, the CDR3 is TGTGCCAGCAGCCCCATACAGGGCTCGCCCCAGCATTTT. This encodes CASSPIQGSPQHF.

CDR3 residues: CASTGGRSGNTIYF. The CDR3 bases are TGTGCCAGCACCGGTGGACGCTCTGGAAACACCATATATTTT. V and J are TRBV19 and TRBJ1-3; D is unclear. Trimming stripped 9 bases from V and 0 bases from J, with 12 bases between. CDR3 length: 14 residues. Germline CDR1 and CDR2: LNHDA and SQIVND (reference sequence).

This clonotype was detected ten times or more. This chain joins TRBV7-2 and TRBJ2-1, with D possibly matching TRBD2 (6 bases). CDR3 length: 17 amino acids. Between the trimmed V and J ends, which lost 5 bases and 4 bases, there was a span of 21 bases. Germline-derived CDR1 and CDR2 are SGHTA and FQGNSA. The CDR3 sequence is CASSPRFWRDLYNEQFF. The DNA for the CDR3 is TGTGCCAGCAGCCCAAGGTTTTGGCGGGATCTGTACAATGAGCAGTTCTTC.

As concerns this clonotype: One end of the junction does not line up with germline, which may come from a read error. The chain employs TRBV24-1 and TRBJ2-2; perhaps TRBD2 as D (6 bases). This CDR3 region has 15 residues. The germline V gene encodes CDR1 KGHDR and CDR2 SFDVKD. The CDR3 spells CATALRRDFPRGAVF. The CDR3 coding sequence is TGTGCCACCGCTCTAAGGCGGGACTTCCCCCGGGGAGCTGTTTTT.

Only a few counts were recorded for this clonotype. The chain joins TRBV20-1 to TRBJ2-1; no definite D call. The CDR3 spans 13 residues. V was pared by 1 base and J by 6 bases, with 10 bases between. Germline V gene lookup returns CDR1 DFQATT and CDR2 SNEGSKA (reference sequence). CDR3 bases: TGCAGTGCTAGAGTCGGAGCCTCCAATGAGCAGTTCTTC. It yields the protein CSARVGASNEQFF.

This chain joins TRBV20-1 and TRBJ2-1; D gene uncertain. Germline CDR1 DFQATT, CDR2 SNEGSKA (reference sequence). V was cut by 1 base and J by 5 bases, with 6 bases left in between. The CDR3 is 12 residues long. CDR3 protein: CSARVGNNEQFF. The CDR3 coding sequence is TGCAGTGCTAGAGTTGGGAACAATGAGCAGTTCTTC.

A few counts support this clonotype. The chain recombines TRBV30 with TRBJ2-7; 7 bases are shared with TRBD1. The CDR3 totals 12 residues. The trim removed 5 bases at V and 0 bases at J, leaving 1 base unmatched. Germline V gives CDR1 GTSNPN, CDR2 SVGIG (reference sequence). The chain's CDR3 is CAWGDSSYEQYF. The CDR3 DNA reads TGTGCCTGGGGGGACAGCTCCTACGAGCAGTACTTC.

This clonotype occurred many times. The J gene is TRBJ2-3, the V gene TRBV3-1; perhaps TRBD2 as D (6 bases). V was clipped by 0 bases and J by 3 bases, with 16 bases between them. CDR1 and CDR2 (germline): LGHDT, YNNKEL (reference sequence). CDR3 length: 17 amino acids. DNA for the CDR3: TGTGCCAGCAGCCAAGATCTTACGGGAGAAGGAACAGATACGCAGTATTTT. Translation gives CASSQDLTGEGTDTQYF.

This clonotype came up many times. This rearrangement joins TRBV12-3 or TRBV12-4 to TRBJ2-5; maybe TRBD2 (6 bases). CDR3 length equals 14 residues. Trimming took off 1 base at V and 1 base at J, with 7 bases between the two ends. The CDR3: CASSLELAQETQYF. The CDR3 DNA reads TGTGCCAGCAGTTTAGAACTAGCCCAAGAGACCCAGTACTTC.

CDR3 nucleotides: TGTGCCAGCAGCTTAGATCGGGTCTTACGCTCTGGAAACACCATATATTTT. This gives the protein CASSLDRVLRSGNTIYF. The rearrangement joins TRBV11-2 to TRBJ1-3; D unclear. V was pared by 0 bases and J by 0 bases, with 12 bases between. The CDR3 totals 17 residues. Germline V CDR1 and CDR2: SGHAT, FQNNGV.

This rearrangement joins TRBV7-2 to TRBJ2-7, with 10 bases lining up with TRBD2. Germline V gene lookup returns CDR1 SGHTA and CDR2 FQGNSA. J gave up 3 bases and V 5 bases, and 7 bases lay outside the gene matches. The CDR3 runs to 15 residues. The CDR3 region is CASSASGTSVYEQYF. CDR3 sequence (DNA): TGTGCCAGCAGCGCATCCGGGACTAGCGTCTACGAGCAGTACTTC.

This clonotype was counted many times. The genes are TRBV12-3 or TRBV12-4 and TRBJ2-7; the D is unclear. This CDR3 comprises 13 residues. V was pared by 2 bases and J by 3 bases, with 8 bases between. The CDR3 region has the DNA TGTGCCAGCAGTTTACCGGGCCGCTACGAGCAGTACTTC. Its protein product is CASSLPGRYEQYF.

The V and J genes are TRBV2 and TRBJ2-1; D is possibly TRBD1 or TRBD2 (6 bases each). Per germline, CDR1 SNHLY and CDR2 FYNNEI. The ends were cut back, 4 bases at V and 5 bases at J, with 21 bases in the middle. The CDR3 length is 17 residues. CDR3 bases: TGTGCCAGCAGTGTGGAAGGGGGACTGTATTTGGACAATGAGCAGTTCTTC. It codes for CASSVEGGLYLDNEQFF.

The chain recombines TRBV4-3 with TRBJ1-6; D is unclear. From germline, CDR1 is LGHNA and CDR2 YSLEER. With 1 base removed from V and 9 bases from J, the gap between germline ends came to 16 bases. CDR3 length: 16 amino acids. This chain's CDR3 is CASSQGAKGVSSPLHF. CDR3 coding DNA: TGCGCCAGCAGCCAAGGGGCCAAGGGCGTGAGTTCACCCCTCCACTTT.